A single T cell receptor (beta chain) is shown here with its context. This specimen comes from a study of T-cell memory formation after mild COVID-19. Trimming took 5 bases from V and 9 from J, leaving 13 bases between them. CDR3 length equals 13 residues. CDR1 SGHAT and CDR2 FQNNGV come from the germline V gene. TCRdb processed the 5' RACE reads anew with MiXCR; each CDR3 protein has one entry. The sample lists 240,000 or so distinct CDR3 sequences, 8% to 10% occurring once. Source material: PBMCs or a T cell subset sorted from them (not recorded which). This receptor was taken from a man aged 18 to 29 who had mild COVID-19 (a few samples of this study predate the infection). Cell type and time point are not known. The rearrangement uses TRBV11-2 and TRBJ2-2; TRBD2 is a possible D gene (6 bases). The CDR3: CASSGAGRRELFF. CDR3 nucleotides: TGTGCCAGCAGCGGCGCGGGGCGGAGGGAGCTGTTTTTT. The entire variable domain, with the rest obtained from reference TRBV11-2 and TRBJ2-2, is as follows: EAGVAQSPRYKIIEKRQSVAFWCNPISGHATLYWYQQILGQGPKLLIQFQNNGVVDDSQLPKDRFSAERLKGVDSTLKIQPAKLEDSAVYLCASSGAGRRELFFGEGSRLTVL.